Listed here is a single TCR beta chain. The antigen is unknown. The data belong to a study of PD-1 blockade in classical Hodgkin lymphoma. Study context: Each patient was given nivolumab 3 mg/kg through a vein every 2 weeks. Broader study findings: Complete responders' baseline diversity resembled that of newly diagnosed patients. Compared with healthy donors, newly diagnosed patients reportedly showed lower baseline TCR diversity.

This table comes from immunoSEQ multiplex PCR, and its TCRdb copy is limited to in-frame clones, with some not included. The repertoire has just over 60,000 clones, more than 70% of them found once; the top ten carry around 13%. Every single patient, without exception, relapsed after autologous stem cell transplantation, and brentuximab vedotin exposure varied. The germline V gene encodes CDR1 MNHEY and CDR2 SVGAGI. The CDR3 runs 13 residues. Trimming stripped 10 bases from V and 3 bases from J, with 15 bases between. This TCR came from a human donor with classical Hodgkin lymphoma. Here the sequenced sample was peripheral blood mononuclear cells (PBMCs), taken at baseline. V usage is TRBV6-5 and J usage is TRBJ1-2; no clear D gene. The CDR3, as DNA: TGTGCCACCACAAGAGGCAGAGACTATGGCTACACCTTC. Its translation: CATTRGRDYGYTF.